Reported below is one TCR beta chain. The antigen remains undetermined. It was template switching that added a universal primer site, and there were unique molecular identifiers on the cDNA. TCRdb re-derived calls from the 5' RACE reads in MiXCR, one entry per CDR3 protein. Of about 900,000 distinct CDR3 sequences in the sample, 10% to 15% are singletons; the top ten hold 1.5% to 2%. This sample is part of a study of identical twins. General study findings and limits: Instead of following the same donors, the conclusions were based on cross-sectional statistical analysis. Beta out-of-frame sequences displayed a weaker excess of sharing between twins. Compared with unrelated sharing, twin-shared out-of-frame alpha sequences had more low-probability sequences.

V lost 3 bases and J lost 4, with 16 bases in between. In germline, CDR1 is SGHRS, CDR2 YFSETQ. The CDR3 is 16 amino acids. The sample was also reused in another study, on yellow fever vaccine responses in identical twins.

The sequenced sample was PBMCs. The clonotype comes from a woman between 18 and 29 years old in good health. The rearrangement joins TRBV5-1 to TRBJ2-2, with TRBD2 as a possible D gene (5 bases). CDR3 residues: CASSSGLDSITGELFF. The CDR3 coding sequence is TGCGCCAGCAGCTCCGGACTCGATTCGATCACCGGGGAGCTGTTTTTT. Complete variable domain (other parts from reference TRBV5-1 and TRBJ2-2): KAGVTQTPRYLIKTRGQQVTLSCSPISGHRSVSWYQQTPGQGLQFLFEYFSETQRNKGNFPGRFSGRQFSNSRSEMNVSTLELGDSALYLCASSSGLDSITGELFFGEGSRLTVL.